The 18 T cell receptor beta chains below were found in one sample sequenced in a study of T cells after yellow fever vaccination (dated by TCRdb to between 2018 and 2021). Sample treatment or condition, as interpreted from the label and publication: live attenuated yellow fever vaccine strain. Library prep was done by 5' RACE. These reads were obtained on an Illumina HiSeq 2500. TCRdb reprocessed the public reads (quality trimming at Q25 with fastp, clone calling with MiXCR) and kept in-frame beta chains. Entries are consolidated by CDR3 protein sequence, retaining the most common genes and DNA. This sample lists about 63,000 distinct CDR3 sequences; 6.5% to 9% were detected once. Approximately 34% of the sample is in the top ten clones. The sequences come from CD8+ T cells sorted from PBMCs, collected 15 days after the yellow fever booster vaccination. The origin of the receptors is a man aged 30 to 39 who received the YFV17D yellow fever vaccine.

This clonotype was seen ten or more times. This chain uses TRBV18 with TRBJ2-1; a possible D gene is TRBD2 (6 bases). The CDR3 totals 16 residues. Trimming pared 3 bases from V and 1 base from J, leaving 13 bases between. Germline CDR1 is KGHSH and CDR2 is LQKENI. The CDR3 DNA sequence: TGTGCCAGCTCACCCTCGGAGGGCCCGTCCTACAATGAGCAGTTCTTC. As protein: CASSPSEGPSYNEQFF.

This clonotype was counted ten times or more. The J gene is TRBJ2-5, the V gene TRBV4-1; 11 bases are a match to TRBD2. Trimming took 2 bases from V and 1 from J; bases not matched to a gene: 0. Per the germline V gene, CDR1 is MGHRA and CDR2 is YSYEKL. This CDR3 comprises 15 residues. The CDR3 nucleotides read TGCGCCAGCAGCCAAACTAGCGGGGGCCAAGAGACCCAGTACTTC. Translated, it gives CASSQTSGGQETQYF.

This clonotype was observed a few times. The chain couples TRBV7-9 to TRBJ2-2; 10 positions agree with TRBD2. CDR1 and CDR2 (germline): SEHNR, FQNEAQ (reference sequence). With 6 bases clipped from V and 4 bases from J, the junction kept 5 bases outside the gene matches. The CDR3 covers 15 residues. The CDR3 loop reads CASRSGLAITGELFF. In nucleotides, the CDR3 is TGTGCCAGCAGGTCGGGACTAGCGATCACCGGGGAGCTGTTTTTT.

This clonotype occurred many times. The chain links TRBV12-3 or TRBV12-4 to TRBJ2-1; maybe TRBD1 (6 bases). V shed 5 bases and J shed 5 bases, with 13 bases lying between them. This CDR3 is 14 amino acids long. The DNA for the CDR3 is TGTGCCAGCAGTATCGGGACACCAAACAATGAGCAGTTCTTC. Translated, it gives CASSIGTPNNEQFF.

Note on this clonotype: The junction differs from germline at one of its ends, possibly a read error. The gene calls are TRBV4-2 and TRBJ1-1; D call uncertain. Looked up from germline, CDR1 is LGHNA and CDR2 is YNFKEQ. The CDR3 has 13 residues. CDR3 coding DNA: TGTGCCAGCAGCCAACAGCAGAAGACTGAAGCGTTCTTT. This gives the protein CASSQQQKTEAFF.

This clonotype is medium-sized in the sample. The CDR3 DNA sequence: TGTGCCAGCAGCCTAGGGTACGAGCAGTACTTC. This translates into CASSLGYEQYF. This chain connects TRBV5-5 to TRBJ2-7; D remains unclear. Trimming shortened V by 4 bases and J by 4 bases, and 6 bases separated the two germline ends. CDR1 is SGHKS, CDR2 YYEKEE, per germline (reference sequence). CDR3 length: 11 residues.

The chain uses TRBV28 and TRBJ2-5, with D perhaps TRBD2 (6 bases). This CDR3 has 13 residues. With 7 bases removed from V and 4 bases from J, the gap between germline ends came to 13 bases. The V gene's germline CDR1 is MDHEN and CDR2 SYDVKM. The CDR3 DNA sequence: TGTGCCAGCACTGGGACTGGGGCAGAGACCCAGTACTTC. Translation gives CASTGTGAETQYF. The whole variable domain, remainder taken from reference TRBV28 and TRBJ2-5, is DVKVTQSSRYLVKRTGEKVFLECVQDMDHENMFWYRQDPGLGLRLIYFSYDVKMKEKGDIPEGYSVSREKKERFSLILESASTNQTSMYLCASTGTGAETQYFGPGTRLLVL.

Remarks on this clonotype: At one end, the junction sequence differs from germline, possibly due to a read error. V gene TRBV3-1 combines with J gene TRBJ2-3, with D unclear. Germline V gene sequence: CDR1 LGHDT, CDR2 YNNKEL (reference sequence). The CDR3 is 17 residues long. For the CDR3, the DNA is TGTGCCACCAGCCAAGGCGATGACACCTCATTCACAGATACGCAGTATTTT. Encoded protein: CATSQGDDTSFTDTQYF.

This clonotype was seen at least ten times. DNA of the CDR3: TGCAGTGCTAGCCCGATAGGTCCCTACAATGAGCAGTTCTTC. It specifies CSASPIGPYNEQFF. The chain uses TRBV20-1 and TRBJ2-1; no definite D call. V lost 3 bases to trimming and J lost 2 bases, with 11 bases between them. The CDR3 extends over 14 amino acids. The germline CDR1 and CDR2 sequences are DFQATT and SNEGSKA (reference sequence).

This clonotype was found many times. The J gene is TRBJ2-7, the V gene TRBV9; TRBD1 matches at 9 bases. Germline-derived CDR1 and CDR2 are SGDLS and YYNGEE. Trimming at V came to 2 bases and at J to 5 bases, leaving 17 bases not matched to a gene. This CDR3 spans 18 amino acids. Here the CDR3 DNA reads TGTGCCAGCAGCGTTCTCTCGATGGTGCGGGACAGGGAGAACGAGCAGTACTTC. Translating it yields CASSVLSMVRDRENEQYF.

In its sample, this clonotype was seen many times. The rearrangement links TRBV4-3 to TRBJ1-4; TRBD1 is a possible D gene (5 bases). The CDR3 has 16 amino acids. From germline, CDR1 is LGHNA and CDR2 YSLEER. Trimming took 1 base from V and 3 from J, leaving 12 bases between them. The CDR3 sequence is CASSQAIRQSNEKLFF. In nucleotides, the CDR3 is TGCGCCAGCAGCCAAGCTATAAGACAGTCTAATGAAAAACTGTTTTTT.

This clonotype was detected ten times or more. The chain uses TRBV2 and TRBJ2-1; D is ambiguous. Germline-derived CDR1 and CDR2 are SNHLY and FYNNEI. The CDR3 length is 13 residues. V lost 7 bases and J 2 bases, leaving 9 bases between the germline ends. CDR3 nucleotide sequence: TGTGCCAGCACACGAGAACCCTACAATGAGCAGTTCTTC. Its protein is CASTREPYNEQFF.

This clonotype was observed many times. J is TRBJ1-4 and V is TRBV7-9; D gene ambiguous. V was pared by 7 bases and J by 8 bases, with 14 bases between. The CDR3 is made up of 13 amino acids. Germline V lookup: CDR1 SEHNR, CDR2 FQNEAQ (reference sequence). CDR3 DNA: TGTGCCAGCACCCTTTATGCGGGGGAAAAACTGTTTTTT. Translated: CASTLYAGEKLFF.

This clonotype turned up a few times. The V call is TRBV7-9, the J call TRBJ2-7; perhaps TRBD2 as D (6 bases). The CDR3 runs to 12 residues. CDR1 is SEHNR and CDR2 is FQNEAQ in the germline V gene (reference sequence). V was clipped by 5 bases and J by 6 bases, with 11 bases between them. The CDR3 DNA is TGTGCCAGCAGCGGCGGGGCGGGCGAGCAGTACTTC. It is translated as CASSGGAGEQYF.

This clonotype was counted ten times or more. The chain joins TRBV9 to TRBJ2-3, with a possible D match to TRBD2 (5 bases). The CDR3 sequence is 14 residues long. The germline CDR1 and CDR2 sequences are SGDLS and YYNGEE. V gave up 6 bases and J gave up 3 bases, with 14 bases separating them. The DNA of the CDR3 is TGTGCCAGCAAGGACCTCACGGGGACAGATACGCAGTATTTT. Translating it yields CASKDLTGTDTQYF.

This clonotype was detected ten times or more. V is TRBV5-1 and J is TRBJ2-1; D uncertain. Trimming cost V 0 bases and J 0 bases, with 7 bases left between them. CDR1 and CDR2 from the germline V gene are SGHRS and YFSETQ. The CDR3 covers 15 residues. This CDR3 reads CASSLEWSSYNEQFF. In DNA, the CDR3 is TGCGCCAGCAGCTTGGAATGGAGCTCCTACAATGAGCAGTTCTTC. The full variable domain, completed using reference TRBV5-1 and TRBJ2-1, is KAGVTQTPRYLIKTRGQQVTLSCSPISGHRSVSWYQQTPGQGLQFLFEYFSETQRNKGNFPGRFSGRQFSNSRSEMNVSTLELGDSALYLCASSLEWSSYNEQFFGPGTRLTVL.

In this sample, this clonotype turned up many times. This rearrangement joins TRBV29-1 to TRBJ2-7; 8 positions match TRBD2. The germline V gene encodes CDR1 SQVTM and CDR2 ANQGSEA. This CDR3 has 12 amino acids. The V segment lost 4 bases and the J segment 4 bases; nucleotides outside the gene matches: 3. In nucleotides, the CDR3 is TGCAGCGTTGTTAGCGGGGCGTACGAGCAGTACTTC. Its protein is CSVVSGAYEQYF.

This clonotype was seen many times. The chain recombines TRBV27 with TRBJ1-1; 8 nucleotides align to TRBD1. J gave up 3 bases and V 2 bases, and 5 bases lay outside the gene matches. The CDR3 spans 15 residues. Germline values: CDR1 MNHEY, CDR2 SMNVEV (reference sequence). The CDR3 region has the DNA TGTGCCAGCAGTTTAACCGGGACAGGTCACACTGAAGCTTTCTTT. Translation: CASSLTGTGHTEAFF.